This T cell receptor beta chain was found in a study of control samples from healthy donors and cancer patients. This clone was seen a handful of times. This sample also contains other DNA sequences that code for the same CDR3. Clones were sequenced by immunoSEQ multiplex PCR, and TCRdb holds only the in-frame ones, with some missing. Seen here are around 170,000 clones, about 90% observed once, and the top ten hold about 5.3%. V shed 3 bases and J shed 3 bases, with 8 bases lying between them. The CDR3 extends over 13 amino acids. Per germline, CDR1 LNHDA and CDR2 SQIVND (reference sequence). Source material: blood. This sequence originates from a woman in her 30s in good health. V gene TRBV19 combines with J gene TRBJ1-1, with D perhaps matching TRBD1 (5 bases). This chain's CDR3 is CASSMRGDTEAFF. The CDR3 nucleotides read TGTGCCAGTAGTATGCGGGGGGACACTGAAGCTTTCTTT. Full variable domain (rest looked up from reference TRBV19 and TRBJ1-1): DGGITQSPKYLFRKEGQNVTLSCEQNLNHDAMYWYRQDPGQGLRLIYYSQIVNDFQKGDIAEGYSVSREKKESFPLTVTSAQKNPTAFYLCASSMRGDTEAFFGQGTRLTVV.